This T cell receptor (beta chain) is drawn from a study of T cells in Graves' hyperthyroidism and ophthalmopathy. This CDR3 contains 13 residues. Germline values: CDR1 SNHLY, CDR2 FYNNEI. Deletions cut 6 bases from V and 5 bases from J, with 13 bases between. Study-wide results and caveats: Patients with ophthalmopathy were separated from those with stable hyperthyroidism by a 13 V-J model.

TCR beta CDR3 region amplification was performed from RNA transcripts. The HTBI primer set drove a first-round RT-PCR of the TCR CDR3. TCRdb reanalysed the multiplex PCR reads using MiXCR and keeps one entry per CDR3 protein. The sample lists 550,000 to 850,000 distinct CDR3 sequences, roughly a sixth occurring once. This clonotype was found many times. Its specificity is unknown. The chain recombines TRBV2 with TRBJ1-1; D is uncertain. This TCR was sampled from a woman aged 45-60 years with Graves' hyperthyroidism that later progressed to Graves' ophthalmopathy. Sequencing was done on a sample of blood. The CDR3 nucleotides are TGTGCCAGCAGGGATTACAGTGGAACTGAAGCTTTCTTT. This translates into CASRDYSGTEAFF.